These T cell receptor beta chains were read from a single sample in a study of cytomegalovirus exposure and HLA in healthy donors. Only in-frame clones appear in the TCRdb table, and some are missing; sequencing was by immunoSEQ multiplex PCR. The sample consists of tens of thousands of clones, 72% of them appearing once. Sequenced input: PBMCs. All receptors derive from a woman aged 40 to 50 in good health and CMV-seropositive. Both conserved end residues are part of each CDR3. The D gene is left open where the match is weak. Part of the rows lack a size; the others show once, few, many or a class for expanded clones.

CDR3aa: CASSISGHRVQETQYF; CDR3nt: TGTGCCAGTAGTATCAGTGGGCACAGGGTCCAAGAGACCCAGTACTTC; abundance: NA; len: 16; j_gene: TRBJ2-5; v_gene: TRBV19; d_gene: NA
CDR3aa: CASSPGLHYEQYF; CDR3nt: TGCGCCTCAAGCCCGGGACTGCACTACGAGCAGTACTTC; abundance: NA; len: 13; j_gene: TRBJ2-7; v_gene: TRBV7-9; d_gene: NA
CDR3aa: CASSAIHSTSNYEQYF; CDR3nt: TGTGCCAGCAGTGCCATCCATAGCACATCCAACTACGAGCAGTACTTC; abundance: NA; len: 16; j_gene: TRBJ2-7; v_gene: TRBV6-1; d_gene: NA
CDR3aa: CASSLVASDIQYF; CDR3nt: TGTGCCAGCAGCTTAGTGGCCTCAGACATTCAGTACTTC; abundance: NA; len: 13; j_gene: TRBJ2-4; v_gene: TRBV11-2; d_gene: NA
CDR3aa: CASTGWGDYGYTF; CDR3nt: TGTGCCAGCACCGGATGGGGGGACTATGGCTACACCTTC; abundance: NA; len: 13; j_gene: TRBJ1-2; v_gene: TRBV6-5; d_gene: NA
CDR3aa: CATRRGGDIQYF; CDR3nt: TGTGCCACCCGGAGGGGGGGTGACATTCAGTACTTC; abundance: few; len: 12; j_gene: TRBJ2-4; v_gene: TRBV19; d_gene: NA
CDR3aa: CASSGTSGGGSEQYF; CDR3nt: TGTGCCAGCAGCGGAACTAGCGGGGGGGGTAGCGAGCAGTACTTC; abundance: NA; len: 15; j_gene: TRBJ2-7; v_gene: TRBV9; d_gene: TRBD2
CDR3aa: CASSTQLDTGELFF; CDR3nt: TGTGCCAGCAGTACCCAACTAGACACCGGGGAGCTGTTTTTT; abundance: NA; len: 14; j_gene: TRBJ2-2; v_gene: TRBV6-4; d_gene: NA
CDR3aa: CASSPGGSSRTGELFF; CDR3nt: TGTGCCAGCTCACCGGGGGGGTCCAGTCGCACCGGGGAGCTGTTTTTT; abundance: NA; len: 16; j_gene: TRBJ2-2; v_gene: TRBV18; d_gene: TRBD2
CDR3aa: CASGGGGWQNTEAFF; CDR3nt: TGCGCCAGCGGAGGGGGGGGGTGGCAGAACACTGAAGCTTTCTTT; abundance: NA; len: 15; j_gene: TRBJ1-1; v_gene: TRBV5-1; d_gene: NA
CDR3aa: CASSYSKGTAHGYTF; CDR3nt: TGTGCCAGCAGTTACTCGAAGGGGACAGCACATGGCTACACCTTC; abundance: NA; len: 15; j_gene: TRBJ1-2; v_gene: TRBV6-5; d_gene: TRBD1
CDR3aa: CASSMVAGGPETQYF; CDR3nt: TGTGCCAGTAGTATGGTAGCGGGGGGGCCCGAGACCCAGTACTTC; abundance: many; len: 15; j_gene: TRBJ2-5; v_gene: TRBV19; d_gene: TRBD2
CDR3aa: CASSAGWQGSTRETQYF; CDR3nt: TGTGCCAGCAGCGCGGGGTGGCAGGGGTCAACTCGGGAGACCCAGTACTTC; abundance: NA; len: 17; j_gene: TRBJ2-5; v_gene: TRBV9; d_gene: NA
CDR3aa: CASSGAHSNTEAFF; CDR3nt: TGTGCCAGCAGCGGAGCACACTCGAACACTGAAGCTTTCTTT; abundance: NA; len: 14; j_gene: TRBJ1-1; v_gene: TRBV2; d_gene: NA
CDR3aa: CASSVGAGGPETQYF; CDR3nt: TGTGCCAGCAGCGTAGGTGCGGGGGGGCCGGAGACCCAGTACTTC; abundance: NA; len: 15; j_gene: TRBJ2-5; v_gene: TRBV9; d_gene: TRBD2
CDR3aa: CASSVGQNNEQFF; CDR3nt: TGCGCCAGCAGCGTGGGACAGAACAATGAGCAGTTCTTC; abundance: few; len: 13; j_gene: TRBJ2-1; v_gene: TRBV5-1; d_gene: TRBD1
CDR3aa: CAISESIGGANEQFF; CDR3nt: TGTGCCATCAGTGAGTCAATCGGAGGGGCCAATGAGCAGTTCTTC; abundance: NA; len: 15; j_gene: TRBJ2-1; v_gene: TRBV10-3; d_gene: NA
CDR3aa: CASSPGVAGVDEQYF; CDR3nt: TGCGCCAGCAGCCCCGGGGTAGCGGGGGTGGACGAGCAGTACTTC; abundance: NA; len: 15; j_gene: TRBJ2-7; v_gene: TRBV10-1; d_gene: TRBD2
CDR3aa: CASSLVGGGREQFF; CDR3nt: TGCGCCAGCAGCTTGGTTGGCGGGGGGCGGGAGCAGTTCTTC; abundance: NA; len: 14; j_gene: TRBJ2-1; v_gene: TRBV5-1; d_gene: TRBD2
CDR3aa: CASSAGLAGSNEQFF; CDR3nt: TGTGCCAGCAGTGCGGGACTAGCGGGCTCCAATGAGCAGTTCTTC; abundance: NA; len: 15; j_gene: TRBJ2-1; v_gene: TRBV6-1; d_gene: TRBD2
CDR3aa: CASSSDKNTEAFF; CDR3nt: TGTGCCAGCAGCTCGGACAAGAACACTGAAGCTTTCTTT; abundance: NA; len: 13; j_gene: TRBJ1-1; v_gene: TRBV11-2; d_gene: NA
CDR3aa: CASSYLGGVGEQFF; CDR3nt: TGTGCCAGCAGTTACTTGGGGGGTGTGGGTGAGCAGTTCTTC; abundance: NA; len: 14; j_gene: TRBJ2-1; v_gene: TRBV6-5; d_gene: NA
CDR3aa: CASRTIDRESSGYTF; CDR3nt: TGTGCCAGCAGAACGATAGACAGGGAGTCAAGCGGCTACACCTTC; abundance: NA; len: 15; j_gene: TRBJ1-2; v_gene: TRBV27; d_gene: TRBD1
CDR3aa: CASHLVSGGATEQYF; CDR3nt: TGTGCCAGCCACCTTGTAAGCGGGGGGGCTACGGAGCAGTACTTC; abundance: NA; len: 15; j_gene: TRBJ2-7; v_gene: TRBV6-1; d_gene: TRBD2
CDR3aa: CASSLSRLATGELFF; CDR3nt: TGTGCCAGCAGCTTAAGTAGGCTAGCGACCGGGGAGCTGTTTTTT; abundance: NA; len: 15; j_gene: TRBJ2-2; v_gene: TRBV7-2; d_gene: NA
CDR3aa: CASSPTGGETQYF; CDR3nt: TGTGCCAGCAGTCCGACAGGGGGAGAGACCCAGTACTTC; abundance: NA; len: 13; j_gene: TRBJ2-5; v_gene: TRBV2; d_gene: TRBD1
CDR3aa: CASGLRYYGYTF; CDR3nt: TGTGCCAGCGGTCTGAGGTACTATGGCTACACCTTC; abundance: NA; len: 12; j_gene: TRBJ1-2; v_gene: TRBV6-6; d_gene: NA
CDR3aa: CASSLQVNTEAFF; CDR3nt: TGTGCCAGCAGCCTACAGGTGAACACTGAAGCTTTCTTT; abundance: NA; len: 13; j_gene: TRBJ1-1; v_gene: TRBV6-1; d_gene: NA
CDR3aa: CASTAVGGPYEQYF; CDR3nt: TGTGCCAGCACCGCCGTCGGAGGACCCTACGAGCAGTACTTC; abundance: NA; len: 14; j_gene: TRBJ2-7; v_gene: TRBV7-2; d_gene: NA
CDR3aa: CASSPTTGYGYTF; CDR3nt: TGTGCCAGCAGTCCCACAACAGGTTATGGCTACACCTTC; abundance: NA; len: 13; j_gene: TRBJ1-2; v_gene: TRBV6-5; d_gene: NA
CDR3aa: CASSQVGQGVTANEQFF; CDR3nt: TGTGCCAGCAGCCAGGTGGGACAGGGTGTAACTGCCAATGAGCAGTTCTTC; abundance: NA; len: 17; j_gene: TRBJ2-1; v_gene: TRBV4-2; d_gene: TRBD1
CDR3aa: CASSDRDTGELFF; CDR3nt: TGCGCCAGCAGTGATCGAGACACCGGGGAGCTGTTTTTT; abundance: NA; len: 13; j_gene: TRBJ2-2; v_gene: TRBV10-1; d_gene: NA
CDR3aa: CASSFSRRLMNTEAFF; CDR3nt: TGTGCCAGCAGCTTTAGCAGGAGGCTGATGAACACTGAAGCTTTCTTT; abundance: NA; len: 16; j_gene: TRBJ1-1; v_gene: TRBV5-6; d_gene: NA
CDR3aa: CASSSDSSDTQYF; CDR3nt: TGTGCCAGCAGTTCCGACAGCTCAGATACGCAGTATTTT; abundance: few; len: 13; j_gene: TRBJ2-3; v_gene: TRBV5-4; d_gene: NA
CDR3aa: CATSGTASNYGYTF; CDR3nt: TGTGCCACCTCAGGGACAGCGAGTAACTATGGCTACACCTTC; abundance: NA; len: 14; j_gene: TRBJ1-2; v_gene: TRBV2; d_gene: TRBD1
CDR3aa: CSVVLLASGGEQYF; CDR3nt: TGCAGCGTTGTCCTCCTGGCTAGCGGCGGGGAGCAGTACTTC; abundance: few; len: 14; j_gene: TRBJ2-7; v_gene: TRBV29-1; d_gene: TRBD2
CDR3aa: CASSLISEGLSTREKLFF; CDR3nt: TGTGCCAGCAGCTTGATCTCGGAGGGACTCTCAACACGTGAAAAACTGTTTTTT; abundance: NA; len: 18; j_gene: TRBJ1-4; v_gene: TRBV5-6; d_gene: NA